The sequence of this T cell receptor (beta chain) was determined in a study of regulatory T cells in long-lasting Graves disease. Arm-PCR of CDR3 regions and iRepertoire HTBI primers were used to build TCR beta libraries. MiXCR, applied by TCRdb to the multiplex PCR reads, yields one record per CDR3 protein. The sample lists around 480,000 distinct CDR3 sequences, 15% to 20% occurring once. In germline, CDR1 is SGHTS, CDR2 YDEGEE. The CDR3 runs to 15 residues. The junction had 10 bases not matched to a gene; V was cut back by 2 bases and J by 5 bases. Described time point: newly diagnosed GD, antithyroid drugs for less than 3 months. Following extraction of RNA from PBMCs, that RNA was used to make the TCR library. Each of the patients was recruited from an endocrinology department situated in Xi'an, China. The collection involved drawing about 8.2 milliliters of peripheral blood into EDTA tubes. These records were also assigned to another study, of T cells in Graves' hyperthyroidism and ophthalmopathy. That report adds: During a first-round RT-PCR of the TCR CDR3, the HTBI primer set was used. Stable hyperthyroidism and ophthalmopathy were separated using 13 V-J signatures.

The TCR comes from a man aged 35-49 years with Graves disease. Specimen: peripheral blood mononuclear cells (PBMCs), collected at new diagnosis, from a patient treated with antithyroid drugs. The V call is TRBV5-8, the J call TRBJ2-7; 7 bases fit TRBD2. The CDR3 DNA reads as TGTGCCAGCAGCTTTCGACTAGCTCAGAGGGACGAGCAGTACTTC. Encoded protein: CASSFRLAQRDEQYF.